Sequencing of this T cell receptor (beta chain) was carried out in a study of neoadjuvant anti-PD-1 for oral cavity cancer. Study-level information: Around day 43, patients without progression received a fourth nivolumab dose before surgery.

Profiled with immunoSEQ multiplex PCR; TCRdb holds only in-frame clones, not every one. The data contain approximately 43,000 clones, around 79% of them singletons. Sample time point: after neoadjuvant nivolumab, at surgical resection. Analysis of PBMCs was direct, with no culture step. CDR3 length: 15 amino acids. CDR1 is SGHRS and CDR2 is YFSETQ in the germline V gene. V dropped 7 bases and J dropped 5; count of bases not matched to a gene: 7. About this clone: Its antigen is not known.

Study results and caveats: PBMC Gini-index clonality exceeded responders' in non-responders post-nivolumab.

This TCR was sampled from a person aged 40 to 85 with oral cavity squamous cell carcinoma. The V call is TRBV5-1, the J call TRBJ2-2, with TRBD2 identical over 11 bases. The material was PBMCs, obtained after nivolumab (anti-PD-1) treatment. The CDR3: CASELGTSGTGELFF. The CDR3 DNA reads TGCGCCAGCGAACTCGGGACTAGCGGTACCGGGGAGCTGTTTTTT.